The sequence of this T cell receptor (beta chain) was determined in a study of OX40 agonist ivuxolimab in advanced cancers. Profiling relied on immunoSEQ multiplex PCR, and the TCRdb table lists in-frame clones only, not all of them. Counted here are under 50,000 clones, roughly 90% occurring once; the ten biggest clones make up approximately 9.7%. On this clone itself: Antigen: not known. The junction departs from germline at one end; a sequencing error may be responsible.

Study results and caveats: Individuals who were partial responders at 0.1-3.0 mg/kg had clonal expansion that ranked among the lowest. The average count of expanded clones was higher among CD8+ T cells than among CD4+.

Germline values: CDR1 SQVTM, CDR2 ANQGSEA. The CDR3 contains 8 residues. V usage is TRBV29-1 and J usage is TRBJ1-4; a possible D gene is TRBD1 (5 bases). This TCR was recovered from an adult with an advanced solid tumor such as melanoma, head and neck, liver or kidney cancer. The sample was CD4+ or CD8+ T cells sorted from blood, taken in a trial of the OX40 agonist ivuxolimab. CDR3 sequence: CSVPGGSF. The CDR3 DNA is TGCAGCGTTCCGGGGGGGTCTTTT.